What follows are 30 T cell receptor beta chains derived from one specimen sequenced in a study of shared clonotypes between healthy human individuals. Sequenced by immunoSEQ multiplex PCR; TCRdb stores in-frame clones only, minus some. The sample has roughly 500,000 clones; approximately 78% are singletons. The sample consisted of PBMCs. Every receptor here comes from a woman aged 40-49 years in good health. Some clones in this sample may be carry-over from other donors' samples.

The chain is built from TRBV30 and TRBJ2-2; the D gene could be TRBD1 or TRBD2 (6 bases each). Between the trimmed V and J ends, which lost 7 bases and 1 base, there was a span of 25 bases. This CDR3 has 18 residues. Germline assignment: CDR1 GTSNPN and CDR2 SVGIG (reference sequence). CDR3 sequence: CASNPGDKGGGNTGELFF. The CDR3 DNA is TGTGCCTCAAACCCGGGCGACAAAGGGGGAGGGAACACCGGGGAGCTGTTTTTT.

This clone was recorded a few times. V usage is TRBV5-1 and J usage is TRBJ2-2; a weak D match, TRBD1 (5 bases). CDR1 SGHRS and CDR2 YFSETQ come from the germline V gene. The CDR3 length is 14 residues. V shed 0 bases and J shed 3 bases, with 6 bases lying between them. The CDR3 coding sequence is TGCGCCAGCAGCTTGGAGGGGTACACCGGGGAGCTGTTTTTT. Its protein product is CASSLEGYTGELFF.

The chain employs TRBV2 and TRBJ2-2; D unresolved. V was shortened by 4 bases and J by 8 bases, with 14 bases between the two germline ends. CDR3 length: 14 amino acids. CDR1 SNHLY and CDR2 FYNNEI come from the germline V gene. This CDR3 reads CASSATALVGELFF. DNA of the CDR3: TGTGCCAGCAGTGCTACTGCCCTGGTGGGGGAGCTGTTTTTT. The whole variable domain, remainder taken from reference TRBV2 and TRBJ2-2, is EPEVTQTPSHQVTQMGQEVILRCVPISNHLYFYWYRQILGQKVEFLVSFYNNEISEKSEIFDDQFSVERPDGSNFTLKIRSTKLEDSAMYFCASSATALVGELFFGEGSRLTVL.

The rearrangement uses TRBV10-2 and TRBJ1-2; D gene ambiguous. The germline gives CDR1 WSHSY, CDR2 SAAADI. Trimming left V 2 bases short and J 4 bases short, with 8 bases between. CDR3 length equals 13 residues. CDR3 amino acids: CASSEGTAYGYTF. CDR3 coding DNA: TGCGCCAGCAGTGAGGGAACTGCCTATGGCTACACCTTC.

This clone occurred a few times. V is TRBV5-1 and J is TRBJ2-3; D uncertain. Trimming stripped 2 bases from V and 4 bases from J, with 17 bases between. This CDR3 is 16 amino acids long. Germline CDR1 SGHRS, CDR2 YFSETQ. The CDR3 spells CASSLRPSSGADTQYF. The CDR3 region has the DNA TGCGCCAGCAGCTTACGCCCGAGTTCTGGCGCAGATACGCAGTATTTT.

This sequence joins TRBV28 and TRBJ2-2, with 9 bases fitting TRBD1. V lost 4 bases to trimming and J lost 6 bases; unmatched junction nucleotides: 9. This CDR3 is 16 amino acids long. CDR1 is MDHEN, CDR2 SYDVKM, per germline. The CDR3 here is CASSYYRGLLAGELFF. CDR3 DNA sequence: TGTGCCAGCAGTTACTACAGGGGGCTTTTAGCCGGGGAGCTGTTTTTT.

This sequence joins TRBV19 and TRBJ1-3, with D hard to call. Trimming cost V 3 bases and J 11 bases, with 8 bases left between them. Germline V gene data show CDR1 as LNHDA and CDR2 as SQIVND (reference sequence). CDR3 size: 11 residues. CDR3 coding DNA: TGTGCCAGTAGTATCGGAGCGGCCATATATTTT. Translating gives CASSIGAAIYF.

This chain connects TRBV2 to TRBJ2-3; TRBD2 aligns across 7 bases. The ends lost 6 bases at V and 9 bases at J; junction bases unmatched: 6. The CDR3 is made up of 12 amino acids. Germline loops: CDR1 SNHLY, CDR2 FYNNEI. CDR3: CASRAHGGTQYF. DNA of the CDR3: TGTGCCAGCAGAGCTCACGGGGGGACGCAGTATTTT.

This clone has just one count. The genes are TRBV9 and TRBJ2-4; 8 nucleotides align to TRBD2. The J segment lost 6 bases and the V segment lost 9 bases, leaving 17 bases of the junction unmatched. Germline V CDR1 and CDR2: SGDLS, YYNGEE. The CDR3 totals 16 residues. CDR3 nucleotide sequence: TGTGCCAACACACCTCATGGTCCGGGAGGGATAAACATTCAGTACTTC. This gives the protein CANTPHGPGGINIQYF.

Concerning this clone itself: Relative to the germline gene, one junction end is altered; a read error may explain this. V and J are TRBV11-3 and TRBJ2-2; TRBD2 is a possible D gene (6 bases). The V gene's germline CDR1 is SGHNT and CDR2 YENEEA. This CDR3 is built from 15 residues. CDR3 in DNA: TGTGCCAGCAGCTTAGACGGGCCGGGGACCGGGGGGCTGTTTTTT. Its protein is CASSLDGPGTGGLFF.

V and J are TRBV19 and TRBJ1-5; maybe TRBD1 (6 bases). V shed 5 bases and J shed 3 bases, with 8 bases lying between them. The CDR3 has 13 residues. Germline V gives CDR1 LNHDA, CDR2 SQIVND (reference sequence). The CDR3 DNA is TGTGCCAGTAGTTGGACAGACAATCAGCCCCAGCATTTT. The encoded protein is CASSWTDNQPQHF.

The V and J genes are TRBV4-1 and TRBJ2-1, with 11 bases matching TRBD2. Germline CDR1 reads MGHRA; CDR2 reads YSYEKL. The ends lost 1 base at V and 7 bases at J; junction bases unmatched: 3. CDR3 length: 15 amino acids. CDR3 sequence (DNA): TGCGCCAGCAGCCAAGGCGCTAGCGGGGGGAATGAGCAGTTCTTC. Its translation: CASSQGASGGNEQFF.

The chain joins TRBV30 to TRBJ2-5; 8 bases are a match to TRBD2. The end of the DNA is better explained by TRBJ2-7, so the J call may be wrong. The CDR3 has 14 amino acids. Germline loops: CDR1 GTSNPN, CDR2 SVGIG (reference sequence). Written as DNA, the CDR3 is TGTGCCTGGAGTGCAGGAAGCGGGAGTTACGAGCAGTACTTC. Translated: CAWSAGSGSYEQYF.

This rearrangement joins TRBV28 to TRBJ1-5, with 7 bases fitting TRBD1. CDR3 length: 16 residues. V was pared by 5 bases and J by 5 bases, with 12 bases of the junction left unmatched. Germline assignment: CDR1 MDHEN and CDR2 SYDVKM. The CDR3 is CASSASLGQADQPQHF. CDR3 DNA sequence: TGTGCCAGCAGTGCCAGCCTAGGACAGGCGGATCAGCCCCAGCATTTT. The variable domain in full, with the rest retrieved from reference TRBV28 and TRBJ1-5, is DVKVTQSSRYLVKRTGEKVFLECVQDMDHENMFWYRQDPGLGLRLIYFSYDVKMKEKGDIPEGYSVSREKKERFSLILESASTNQTSMYLCASSASLGQADQPQHFGDGTRLSIL.

The genes are TRBV7-8 and TRBJ2-1, with 11 bases fitting TRBD2. The CDR3 is 15 amino acids. The J segment lost 6 bases and the V segment lost 2 bases, leaving 3 bases of the junction unmatched. The germline CDR1 and CDR2 sequences are SGHVS and FQNEAQ. DNA of the CDR3: TGTGCCAGCAGCTTACAACTAGCGGGAGTCAATGAGCAGTTCTTC. This encodes CASSLQLAGVNEQFF.

The V gene is TRBV6-1, the J gene TRBJ2-5; D is perhaps TRBD1 (6 bases). The end of the DNA is better explained by TRBJ2-7, so the J call may be wrong. The CDR3 runs to 12 residues. Germline CDR1 MNHNS, CDR2 SASEGT. The CDR3 spells CASRTGSYEQYF. CDR3 in DNA: TGTGCCAGCAGGACAGGATCCTACGAGCAGTACTTC.

The rearrangement uses TRBV27 and TRBJ1-4; the D is unclear. Trimming cost V 1 base and J 0 bases, with 6 bases left between them. CDR1 is MNHEY and CDR2 is SMNVEV in the germline V gene (reference sequence). The CDR3 has 15 amino acids. CDR3 DNA: TGTGCCAGCAGTTTATTTGCTACAACTAATGAAAAACTGTTTTTT. It is translated as CASSLFATTNEKLFF.

The CDR3 bases are TGTGCCAGCAGTGGGGCGGGAACGATCTACAATGAGCAGTTCTTC. It specifies CASSGAGTIYNEQFF. The rearrangement uses TRBV28 and TRBJ2-1; D is possibly TRBD2 (6 bases). The ends were cut back, 5 bases at V and 3 bases at J, with 14 bases in the middle. Germline values: CDR1 MDHEN, CDR2 SYDVKM. The length of the CDR3 is 15 residues.

This clone was detected once. The chain carries TRBV10-3 and TRBJ1-6; the D gene is possibly TRBD1 (6 bases). The germline gives CDR1 ENHRY, CDR2 SYGVKD. The CDR3 covers 17 residues. Trimming removed 4 bases from V and 8 bases from J, with 21 bases in between. The CDR3 nucleotides read TGTGCCATCAGTGCGAGCACAAGGGGGGGCGGGGATTCACCCCTCCACTTT. Protein product: CAISASTRGGGDSPLHF.

V and J are TRBV11-1 and TRBJ2-7; D not certain. V was trimmed by 1 base and J by 3 bases, leaving 7 bases between them. Germline CDR1 and CDR2: SGHAT and FQDESV (reference sequence). The CDR3 totals 13 residues. Here the CDR3 reads CASSLGDGYEQYF. In DNA, the CDR3 is TGTGCCAGCAGCTTAGGTGATGGCTACGAGCAGTACTTC.

This clone was recorded once. This chain links TRBV6-5 with TRBJ2-3; D not resolved. CDR1 and CDR2 (germline): MNHEY, SVGAGI. The CDR3 length is 13 residues. With 6 bases removed from V and 6 bases from J, the gap between germline ends came to 13 bases. DNA for the CDR3: TGTGCCAGCAGCCGGACCCGGGTGGATACGCAGTATTTT. Its translation: CASSRTRVDTQYF.

Points on this clone: This sequence may be a read error, since a much larger clone differs from it by one base. The chain couples TRBV29-1 to TRBJ1-1, with D tentatively TRBD1 (5 bases). The CDR3 totals 15 residues. Germline loops: CDR1 SQVTM, CDR2 ANQGSEA. CDR3 nucleotide sequence: TGCAGTTTCGCCGTCGTGAATAGGGCGGGGGCTGAAGCTTTCTTT. It codes for CSFAVVNRAGAEAFF.

Here the CDR3 reads CASSPRPRDTQYF. CDR3 in DNA: TGTGCCAGCAGCCCAAGACCAAGAGATACGCAGTATTTT. The rearrangement joins TRBV7-3 to TRBJ2-3, with D uncertain. V was pared by 5 bases and J by 5 bases, with 11 bases between. The CDR3 length is 13 residues. Germline loops: CDR1 SGHTA, CDR2 FQGTGA.

This chain uses TRBV5-1 with TRBJ2-2; 14 nucleotides agree with TRBD2. With V trimmed by 4 bases and J by 1 base, 6 bases remained unmatched. CDR1 SGHRS and CDR2 YFSETQ come from the germline V gene. CDR3 length equals 18 residues. CDR3 coding DNA: TGCGCCAGCAGCAAGGGACTAGCGGGAGAGATGAACACCGGGGAGCTGTTTTTT. It specifies CASSKGLAGEMNTGELFF.

This clone was detected only a few times. This may arise from a read error, as a much more abundant clone is one base away. The chain recombines TRBV6-5 with TRBJ1-5; D is ambiguous. This CDR3 contains 13 residues. Trimming left V 6 bases short and J 0 bases short, with 6 bases between. Looked up from germline, CDR1 is MNHEY and CDR2 is SVGAGI. The CDR3 reads CASSRVSNQPQHF. CDR3 nucleotide sequence: TGTGCCAGCAGCAGAGTTAGCAATCAGCCCCAGCATTTT.

This clone appeared a few times. The J gene is TRBJ1-3, the V gene TRBV29-1; 7 bases fit TRBD1. The V gene's germline CDR1 is SQVTM and CDR2 ANQGSEA. This CDR3 is built from 13 residues. The J segment lost 0 bases and the V segment lost 7 bases, leaving 3 bases of the junction unmatched. CDR3 loop: CSAGQTSGNTIYF. For the CDR3, the DNA is TGCAGCGCGGGACAGACCTCTGGAAACACCATATATTTT.

The chain carries TRBV19 and TRBJ2-7; perhaps TRBD2 as D (5 bases). Germline values: CDR1 LNHDA, CDR2 SQIVND (reference sequence). The V gene lost 10 bases and the J gene lost 2 bases, with 12 bases spanning the gap. This CDR3 has 12 amino acids. CDR3 protein: CATQGGPYEQYF. In DNA form, the CDR3 reads TGTGCCACCCAAGGAGGTCCCTACGAGCAGTACTTC.

This clone appeared a few times. The V gene is TRBV4-3, the J gene TRBJ2-5; D uncertain. Deletions cut 3 bases from V and 0 bases from J, with 8 bases between. The length of the CDR3 is 14 residues. Germline CDR1 is LGHNA and CDR2 is YSLEER. CDR3 coding DNA: TGCGCCAGCAGCCATTTAACTAACCAAGAGACCCAGTACTTC. Translation gives CASSHLTNQETQYF.

The rearrangement links TRBV5-1 to TRBJ2-1, with TRBD2 matching 11 bases. In germline, CDR1 is SGHRS, CDR2 YFSETQ. This CDR3 spans 15 amino acids. The trim removed 3 bases at V and 3 bases at J, leaving 2 bases unmatched. The CDR3 coding sequence is TGCGCCAGCAGCTCGGGACTAGCGGACTACAATGAGCAGTTCTTC. This translates into CASSSGLADYNEQFF.

The V gene is TRBV7-3, the J gene TRBJ2-3; D possibly uses TRBD1 or TRBD2 (5 bases each). V was trimmed by 5 bases and J by 4 bases, leaving 13 bases between them. The CDR3 is 14 amino acids. In germline, CDR1 is SGHTA, CDR2 FQGTGA. CDR3 DNA sequence: TGTGCCAGCAGCGGAAGAGGGGCCGCAGATACGCAGTATTTT. Amino acid sequence: CASSGRGAADTQYF.